This T cell receptor (beta chain) was identified in a study of control samples from healthy donors and cancer patients. Method: immunoSEQ multiplex PCR; TCRdb's copy keeps in-frame clones and lacks some. The table records approximately 84,000 clones, roughly 82% of them present only once. Deletions cut 8 bases from V and 1 base from J, with 14 bases between. In germline, CDR1 is MNHEY, CDR2 SVGAGI. The CDR3 totals 14 residues. The specimen was blood. The TCR sequence derives from a woman in her fifties or sixties in good health. V and J are TRBV6-5 and TRBJ1-2, with unresolved D. The CDR3 spells CASDRQILNYGYTF. The CDR3 nucleotides read TGTGCCAGCGATCGGCAAATACTTAACTATGGCTACACCTTC.